Listed here is a single TCR beta chain. It lacks a known antigen. Per-nucleotide qualities are absent, and no much larger clonotype sits a single base away. Taken with the paper, the label for time point translates to: newly diagnosed GD, antithyroid drugs for less than 3 months. RNA was extracted from PBMCs in TRIzol for both TCR sequencing and RNA sequencing. The diagnosis of Graves' disease was made according to American Thyroid Association guidelines. The patients came from an endocrinology department in Xi'an, China. From each patient, approximately 9 milliliters of peripheral blood was collected into an EDTA anticoagulant tube. Ficoll Paque Plus density gradient separation was used to isolate PBMCs, and no further T cell sorting was performed. An Agilent 2100 Bioanalyzer and agarose gel were used to check RNA quality, while a NanoDrop 2000 measured RNA concentration. The data are from a study of regulatory T cells in long-lasting Graves disease (dated by TCRdb to 2020 to 2023). Some background on the complete study: Patients with newly diagnosed Graves' disease had been on antithyroid drugs for under 3 months. Persistent Graves' disease patients were compared with newly diagnosed Graves' disease patients by peripheral blood TCR sequencing and RNA sequencing. A total of roughly 33 samples were covered by TCR sequencing, comprising roughly 13 persistent and around 20 newly diagnosed Graves' disease patients. The study was registered as a clinical trial and conducted in China.

Library preparation was by multiplex PCR. TCRdb records Illumina HiSeq 4000 as the sequencer. To build TCR beta libraries, CDR3 regions were amplified by Arm-PCR using iRepertoire HTBI primers. Gel purification was performed on PCR products prior to sequencing. As for the original processing: Gene usage analysis of CDR3 amino acid clonotypes relied on the approximately 62 TRBV and around 14 TRBJ segments identified across samples. COPE and FqMerger were used to merge the filtered high-quality paired reads into contigs. BLAST was used to align contigs to the IMGT TRBV, TRBD and TRBJ reference genes, and CDR3 was defined following IMGT. Highly expanded clones were defined as clonotypes with a frequency above 0.1%. Shannon entropy served as the measure of repertoire diversity, while the Gini coefficient captured V-J evenness. A clonotype found in more than one individual was treated as public. Using fastp at Q25 and MiXCR, TCRdb reprocessed the public reads and kept productive beta chains. Every distinct CDR3 protein forms one entry, paired with its most common genes and DNA. The authors' filters were not applied to this entry. A total of 350,000 to 450,000 distinct CDR3 sequences appear in this sample, approximately 15% of them only once. In total, the top ten clones hold approximately 7.6% of the sample.

Beyond this particular receptor, the publication reports: Compared with newly diagnosed patients, persistent Graves' disease patients had lower TCR Shannon entropy and fewer highly expanded clones, which suggests clonal expansion. Peripheral blood alone was examined, since thyroid tissue, which constituted the primary lesion, could not be accessed. Sequencing and analysis were restricted to the TCR beta chain. TRBV28, TRBJ1-2 and TRBJ2-5 were preferentially used in persistent disease, while TRBV20-1 and TRBJ2-1 were favored in newly diagnosed disease. Persistent patients shared more public clonotypes among themselves (roughly 2,700) than newly diagnosed patients did (more than 950). The authors acknowledged the small sample size as a limitation that may reduce accuracy.

The germline V gene yields SGHRS for CDR1 and YFSETQ for CDR2. The junction carries 27 bases between V and J, which are trimmed by 7 bases and 13 bases respectively. The CDR3 runs 15 residues from the cysteine to the phenylalanine. The only DNA kept is the CDR3, 45 bases in frame from the first base. Separately, the same data were catalogued under a study of T cells in Graves' hyperthyroidism and ophthalmopathy. From the second report: Graves' hyperthyroidism was defined as stable when no progression to ophthalmopathy occurred over 18 months of follow-up. Hyperthyroidism patients were newly diagnosed, had a disease duration of under 2 months, and were aged 18 to 65 years. Exclusion was applied to patients with uncontrolled infections, other autoimmune diseases, pregnancy or lactation. Clinical symptoms, serum thyroxine and TRAb, thyroid ultrasound, and orbital computed tomography formed the basis for the diagnoses. For the first round of RT-PCR on the TCR CDR3, the HTBI primer set was used together with the Qiagen OneStep RT-PCR kit. Most expanded thyroid clonotypes (frequency above 0.001) were also detected in blood, suggesting blood repertoires may reflect thyroid immune responses. A model built on a 13 V-J signature distinguished ophthalmopathy from stable hyperthyroidism, reaching around 90% sensitivity and around 81% specificity in cross-validation and 80%/75% in testing. During validation, the model predicted progression to ophthalmopathy a median of around 7 months ahead of onset, with roughly 65% sensitivity and roughly 72% specificity. TCR V-J signatures able to tell the groups apart were searched for in a discovery cohort of 95 to 100 patients, of whom more than 40 had Graves' ophthalmopathy and some 60 had stable Graves' hyperthyroidism. Prospective prediction of ophthalmopathy was tested in an independent validation cohort of fewer than 20 hyperthyroidism patients and 17 patients who later progressed to ophthalmopathy. The roughly 90 discovery patients were divided at random into training and test sets in a 7:3 ratio. In roughly six Graves' hyperthyroidism patients, the study also compared T-cell repertoires from thyroid tissue with T-cell repertoires from blood. After sampling, hyperthyroidism patients received methimazole starting at 30 mg daily, and ophthalmopathy patients received high-dose intravenous methylprednisolone. Libraries were constructed in a second round of multiplex PCR, after which size selection and purification were carried out. Paired-end sequencing of the libraries was performed with 100 bp reads on an Illumina HiSeq2000. SOAPnuke was used to process the raw data, removing reads that contained adapters or uncalled bases, had a mean Phred below 15, or lacked an exact match to the constant primer or identifier. COPE v1.2.5 was used to merge high-quality paired reads, and clonotypes were defined as unique nucleotide sequences. MiTCR v1.1 was used to align the clonotypes against IMGT TRBV, TRBD and TRBJ reference segments. Analysis was restricted to V-J combinations with a frequency above 0.0001, which covered about 99% of repertoires. A TCS score was defined as the ratio between F50 (clonal expansion) and ExV (chaos), using BLOSUM62-based TCRdist between CDR3 peptides within each V-J. Welch's t-statistics and random forest reduced several hundred V-J features to roughly 13, which were used in a naive Bayes classifier (R e1071). No statistical method was used to fix the sample size in advance, and group allocation was not hidden from the investigators. According to the paper, TCR Vbeta CDR3 sequencing was carried out on over 130 peripheral blood samples, which came from 40 to 45 ophthalmopathy, under 85 hyperthyroidism and approximately 17 progressor patients.

This material consisted of peripheral blood mononuclear cells (PBMCs), taken at new diagnosis, from a patient treated with antithyroid drugs. This receptor was obtained from a middle-aged woman with Graves disease. Donor details come from another sample of the same person, matched by shared clones. The V and J segments used are TRBV5-1 and TRBJ2-4; a tentative D call is TRBD2 (6 bases match). The CDR3 reads CASSLSGSSYNEQYF. The DNA sequence is given as TGCGCCAGCTCCCTTAGCGGTAGCTCCTACAATGAGCAGTACTTC.